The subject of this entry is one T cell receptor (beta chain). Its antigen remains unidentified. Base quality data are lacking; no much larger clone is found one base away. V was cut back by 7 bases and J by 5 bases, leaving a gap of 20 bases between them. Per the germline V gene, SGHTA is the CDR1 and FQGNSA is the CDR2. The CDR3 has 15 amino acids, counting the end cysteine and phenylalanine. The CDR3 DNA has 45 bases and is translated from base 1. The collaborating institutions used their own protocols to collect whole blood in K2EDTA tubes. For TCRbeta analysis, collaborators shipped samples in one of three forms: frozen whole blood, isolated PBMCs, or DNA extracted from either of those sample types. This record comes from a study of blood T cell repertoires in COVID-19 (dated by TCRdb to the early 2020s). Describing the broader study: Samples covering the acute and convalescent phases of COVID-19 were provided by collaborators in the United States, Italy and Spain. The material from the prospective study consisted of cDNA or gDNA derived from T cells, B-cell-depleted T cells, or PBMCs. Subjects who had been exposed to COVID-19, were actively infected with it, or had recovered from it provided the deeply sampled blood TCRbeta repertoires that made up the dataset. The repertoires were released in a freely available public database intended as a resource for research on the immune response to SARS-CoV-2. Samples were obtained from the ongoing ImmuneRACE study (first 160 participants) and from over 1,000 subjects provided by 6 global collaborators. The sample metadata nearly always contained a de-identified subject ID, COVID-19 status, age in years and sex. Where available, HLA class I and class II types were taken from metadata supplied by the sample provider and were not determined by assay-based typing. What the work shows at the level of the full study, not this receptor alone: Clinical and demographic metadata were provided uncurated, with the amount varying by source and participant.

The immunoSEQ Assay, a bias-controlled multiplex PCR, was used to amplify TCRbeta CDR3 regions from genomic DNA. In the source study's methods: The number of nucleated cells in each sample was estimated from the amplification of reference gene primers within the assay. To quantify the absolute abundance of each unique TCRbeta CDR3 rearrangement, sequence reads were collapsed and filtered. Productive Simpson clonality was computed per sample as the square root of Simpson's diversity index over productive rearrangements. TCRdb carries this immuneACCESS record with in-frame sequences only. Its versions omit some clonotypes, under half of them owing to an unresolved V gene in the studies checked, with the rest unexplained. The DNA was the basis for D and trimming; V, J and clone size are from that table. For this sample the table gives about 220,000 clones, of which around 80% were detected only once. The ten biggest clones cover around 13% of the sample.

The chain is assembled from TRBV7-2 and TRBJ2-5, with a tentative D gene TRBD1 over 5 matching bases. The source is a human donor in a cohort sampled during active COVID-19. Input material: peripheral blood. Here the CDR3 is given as CASTTLIGDRETQYF. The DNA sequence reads TGTGCCAGCACCACACTCATAGGGGATAGGGAGACCCAGTACTTC.